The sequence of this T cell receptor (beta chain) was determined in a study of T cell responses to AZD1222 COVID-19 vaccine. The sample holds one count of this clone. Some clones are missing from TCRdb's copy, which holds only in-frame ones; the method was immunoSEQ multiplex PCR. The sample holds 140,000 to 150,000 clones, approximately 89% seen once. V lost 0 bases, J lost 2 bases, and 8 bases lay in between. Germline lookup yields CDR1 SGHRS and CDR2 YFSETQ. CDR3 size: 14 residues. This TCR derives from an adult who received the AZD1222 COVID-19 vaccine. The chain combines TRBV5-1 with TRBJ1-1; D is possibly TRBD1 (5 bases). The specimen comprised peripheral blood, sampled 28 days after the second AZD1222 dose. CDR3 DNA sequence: TGCGCCAGCAGCTTGGATGGGGGTAACACTGAAGCTTTCTTT. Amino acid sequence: CASSLDGGNTEAFF.